Below, 9 T cell receptor beta chains from the same sample are listed, as sequenced in a study of T cell responses to AZD1222 COVID-19 vaccine. Using immunoSEQ multiplex PCR, the repertoire was profiled, and TCRdb retains in-frame clones only, with some absent. The sample records 150,000 to 200,000 clones, 90% to 95% being singletons. Specimen: peripheral blood, collected 28 days after the second AZD1222 dose. Receptors were obtained from an adult who received the AZD1222 COVID-19 vaccine.

The J gene is TRBJ1-1, the V gene TRBV5-4, with D possibly TRBD1 on 6 matching bases. Germline assignment: CDR1 SGHNT and CDR2 YYREEE (reference sequence). The ends were cut back, 5 bases at V and 6 bases at J, with 14 bases in the middle. The CDR3 totals 13 residues. The CDR3 is CASRSEGGAEAFF. The CDR3 DNA sequence: TGTGCCAGCAGATCGGAGGGGGGGGCTGAAGCTTTCTTT. Supplemented by reference TRBV5-4 and TRBJ1-1, the full variable domain reads ETGVTQSPTHLIKTRGQQVTLRCSSQSGHNTVSWYQQALGQGPQFIFQYYREEENGRGNFPPRFSGLQFPNYSSELNVNALELDDSALYLCASRSEGGAEAFFGQGTRLTVV.

The chain combines TRBV30 with TRBJ1-1; D is unresolved. The CDR3 loop spans 13 amino acids. Trimming cost V 3 bases and J 1 base, with 9 bases left between them. The germline gives CDR1 GTSNPN, CDR2 SVGIG (reference sequence). The CDR3 DNA reads as TGTGCCTGGAGGTTGACGGGGAACACTGAAGCTTTCTTT. The encoded protein is CAWRLTGNTEAFF.

The chain joins TRBV6-5 to TRBJ2-7, with TRBD2 matching 8 bases. Trimming removed 8 bases from V and 9 bases from J; junction bases left unmatched: 15. CDR1 and CDR2 from the germline V gene are MNHEY and SVGAGI. The CDR3 runs to 14 residues. The CDR3 here is CASGGAGSGIMQYF. For the CDR3, the DNA is TGTGCCAGCGGGGGGGCAGGTAGCGGGATAATGCAGTACTTC.

This clone appeared a few times. The rearrangement links TRBV7-2 to TRBJ2-1; a possible D gene is TRBD2 (6 bases). Germline-derived CDR1 and CDR2 are SGHTA and FQGNSA. This CDR3 contains 14 residues. V was trimmed by 9 bases and J by 6 bases, leaving 18 bases between them. This chain's CDR3 is CASSGTGLGNEQFF. Written as DNA, the CDR3 is TGTGCCAGTTCCGGGACGGGACTTGGCAATGAGCAGTTCTTC.

The J gene is TRBJ2-5, the V gene TRBV7-2; 7 nucleotides align to TRBD2. Looked up from germline, CDR1 is SGHTA and CDR2 is FQGNSA. J lost 7 bases, V lost 5 bases, and 10 bases had no gene match. There are 14 residues in the CDR3. CDR3 in DNA: TGTGCCAGCAGCCCGGCGGGGGAATGGGGGACCCAGTACTTC. This codes for CASSPAGEWGTQYF. Looking up the rest from reference TRBV7-2 and TRBJ2-5 gives the full variable domain: GAGVSQSPSNKVTEKGKDVELRCDPISGHTALYWYRQSLGQGLEFLIYFQGNSAPDKSGLPSDRFSAERTGGSVSTLTIQRTQQEDSAVYLCASSPAGEWGTQYFGPGTRLLVL.

This rearrangement joins TRBV29-1 to TRBJ1-1; the match to TRBD1 covers 7 bases. With V trimmed by 6 bases and J by 6 bases, 7 bases remained unmatched. This CDR3 region has 12 residues. The germline V gene has CDR1 SQVTM and CDR2 ANQGSEA. CDR3 sequence (DNA): TGCAGCGTCTTCGACAGGGCCCCTGAAGCTTTCTTT. Amino acid sequence: CSVFDRAPEAFF.

The chain employs TRBV5-8 and TRBJ2-3; D remains unclear. CDR1 and CDR2 from the germline V gene are SGHTS and YDEGEE. The CDR3 is 13 residues long. V was trimmed by 4 bases and J by 6 bases, leaving 12 bases between them. This CDR3 is CASSGPLRDTQYF. The CDR3 nucleotides are TGTGCCAGCAGCGGGCCTCTGAGGGATACGCAGTATTTT.

The chain is built from TRBV5-1 and TRBJ1-2; D is perhaps TRBD1 (5 bases). This CDR3 has 17 residues. Trimming shortened V by 4 bases and J by 2 bases, and 21 bases separated the two germline ends. The germline CDR1 and CDR2 sequences are SGHRS and YFSETQ. CDR3 loop: CASSDHGGTEGNYGYTF. For the CDR3, the DNA is TGCGCCAGCAGCGACCATGGGGGTACAGAGGGCAACTATGGCTACACCTTC.

The chain is built from TRBV7-9 and TRBJ2-1; D is undetermined. Germline V gives CDR1 SEHNR, CDR2 FQNEAQ (reference sequence). V lost 5 bases and J lost 5, with 16 bases in between. The CDR3 is made up of 15 amino acids. As DNA, the CDR3 is TGTGCCAGCAGCCTCGTGGGTCGAGGAGACAATGAGCAGTTCTTC. This codes for CASSLVGRGDNEQFF. Using reference TRBV7-9 and TRBJ2-1 for the parts outside the CDR3, the full variable domain is DTGVSQNPRHKITKRGQNVTFRCDPISEHNRLYWYRQTLGQGPEFLTYFQNEAQLEKSRLLSDRFSAERPKGSFSTLEIQRTEQGDSAMYLCASSLVGRGDNEQFFGPGTRLTVL.